This TCR beta chain appears in the sequencing data of a study of tumor and adjacent non-tumor tissue in lung cancer. The overall study: There were about 12 adenocarcinoma, 2 squamous cell carcinoma and 1 small cell lung cancer cases. Stage I to III disease affected over nine men and 5 women aged about 31 to 80. General study points: TCR diversity was significantly greater in tumor than normal lung tissue.

The library came from three nested PCR rounds adapted from ARM-PCR protocols. TCRdb re-analysed the multiplex PCR reads in MiXCR, keeping a single row per CDR3 protein. Here the sample spans 200,000 or so distinct CDR3 sequences, 71% being singletons. RNA was extracted from bulk tissue without any cell sorting. Donors were chemotherapy-naive, newly diagnosed lung cancer surgical patients in China, August–November 2014. This clonotype came up a few times. Its antigen is not known. The sequencing input was lung tumor tissue. The TCR comes from a man between 60 and 75 years old with non-small cell lung cancer.

The CDR3 sequence is CASSLEGVGWTQYF. The CDR3, as DNA: TGTGCCAGCAGTTTAGAGGGGGTAGGGTGGACCCAGTACTTC. This sequence joins TRBV12-3 or TRBV12-4 and TRBJ2-5; possible D gene TRBD1, 6 bases. The CDR3 runs 14 residues. V gave up 1 base and J gave up 7 bases, with 13 bases separating them.